This TCR beta chain comes out of a study of beta chain features in type 1 diabetes. The sequenced template was cDNA made from the entire isolated RNA. Some clones are missing from TCRdb's copy, which holds only in-frame ones; the method was immunoSEQ multiplex PCR. The repertoire holds roughly 160,000 clones, 6.5% to 8.5% seen once, with under 0.65% in the top ten. The table lists this clone with a few counts. Its cognate antigen is unknown. Compared with germline, one end of the junction differs, possibly owing to a read error. The CDR3 has 10 residues. Looked up from germline, CDR1 is SGHTA and CDR2 is FQGTGA. Whole-study findings and limits: There was a moderate but significant shortening of TCRB CDR3s in all four CD4+ subsets of Type 1 diabetes patients. Over-representation of high TCR-expressing cells was a possible consequence of cDNA sequencing.

The sample taken for sequencing was central memory CD4+ T cells from blood. V and J are TRBV7-3 and TRBJ1-2, with a tentative D call TRBD1 (5 bases). The sequence was obtained from a woman younger than 35 with type 1 diabetes. This chain's CDR3 is CASRQTETHF. The CDR3 bases are TGTGCCAGCAGGCAGACAGAAACCCACTTC.